The present T cell receptor (beta chain) was sequenced within a study of cytomegalovirus exposure and HLA in healthy donors (dated by TCRdb to about 2017). For the wider study: According to a later analysis, one platform produced both the approximately 110 validation repertoires and the roughly 650 repertoires of the first cohort. The study combined high-throughput TCR immunosequencing, statistical association of individual TCRs with disease status, and machine learning to predict cytomegalovirus infection status. The study aimed to test whether signatures of past pathogen exposure could be identified by cataloging public T cell receptors. A separate validation cohort of 100 to 150 different subjects was used in addition to the roughly 700-subject first cohort. General conclusions and limits of the study: The study gave a list of roughly 150 TCR beta chains associated with cytomegalovirus. In a later analysis, TCRs clustered in the first cohort were found to also tend to co-occur in the approximately 110 validation repertoires, with 85% to 95% of cluster scores above 0. Across donors, most TCR sequences were observed very rarely, whereas some public TCRs were present in many individuals. The authors suggested that the approach could potentially be extended to other disease states and immunological phenotypes. In vitro tests confirmed that a few of the cytomegalovirus-associated TCR beta chains recognize cytomegalovirus antigens. A later analysis lacked HLA typing for the validation cohort, so it scored co-occurrence in that cohort across all 110 or so repertoires. Cytomegalovirus status was reported to be diagnosed by the classifier with high specificity and sensitivity in both the original and validation cohorts.

The library came from the immunoSEQ multiplex PCR assay. The authors' analysis ran thus. A statistical classification framework was built to diagnose cytomegalovirus status from the catalog of TCR beta chain sequences. Sourced from immuneACCESS, this table was stored by TCRdb with only in-frame sequences that have V and J called. A share of the clones is absent; for the studies checked, an unresolved V gene accounts for under half, and the remainder has no known explanation. That table supplies the V and J calls and clone size; D and trimming were determined from the DNA. The table for this sample lists over 60,000 clones; 85% to 95% of them were counted only once. 3% to 3.5% of the sample lies in the top ten. Regarding this clone: No antigen is known for it. There are no base qualities to consult, and no much larger clone falls within one base.

Separate from the roughly 660-subject first cohort, the validation cohort of 95 to 150 subjects was the group to which the donors belonged. The receptor comes from a young man in good health and CMV-seronegative. The sample comprised PBMCs.

The CDR3 in this case is CAWSVGTLTNQPQHF. The DNA is as follows: TGTGCCTGGAGTGTAGGGACATTAACTAATCAGCCCCAGCATTTT. The V gene is TRBV30 and the J gene is TRBJ1-5, and perhaps TRBD1 as D gene, on 6 matching bases. Reading the germline V gene (reference sequence) gives CDR1 GTSNPN and CDR2 SVGIG. V lost 0 bases and J lost 4 bases; the stretch between them is 13 bases long. The CDR3 runs 15 residues from the cysteine to the phenylalanine. Only the CDR3 DNA is retained, 45 bases long and in frame from the first base.